This TCR beta chain was sequenced for a study of cytomegalovirus exposure and HLA in healthy donors. Broader study findings: Per a prior analysis, the majority of TCR beta V segments were productive roughly 87% or roughly 30% of the time. When presence/absence was analysed, sequencing depth was taken to be roughly uniform across donors. A later analysis found that most CMV-associated TCR beta chains appeared HLA-restricted.

Germline lookup yields CDR1 MNHNS and CDR2 SASEGT. This CDR3 contains 16 residues. V was trimmed by 1 base and J by 0 bases, leaving 13 bases between them. About this clone: The antigen is not known.

In the PCR, 60 Vbeta and 13 Jbeta primers were used. Clones were read by immunoSEQ multiplex PCR, and TCRdb kept only the in-frame ones, dropping some. The data contain 150,000 to 200,000 clones, around four fifths of them singletons. J is TRBJ2-7 and V is TRBV6-1; maybe TRBD2 (6 bases). The receptor was isolated from a female donor in good health and CMV-seronegative. The sample consisted of PBMCs. For the CDR3, the DNA is TGTGCCAGCAGTGAAGGCGGGGCGGATCTCTCCTACGAGCAGTACTTC. Protein product: CASSEGGADLSYEQYF.